The rows below give T cell receptor beta chains drawn from one sample of a study of monozygotic twins with inflammatory bowel disease. For each CDR3 protein, TCRdb gives one entry from its re-call of the 5' RACE reads, without DNA. This listing includes more than 110,000 distinct CDR3 sequences. The sequenced sample consisted of blood. These TCRs come from a human donor with ulcerative colitis or Crohn's disease, or a healthy co-twin of an affected twin (not recorded which). Each CDR3 is given with its conserved first and last residue.

TRBJ1-5 | TRBV20-1 | CSAVPYGQPQHF
TRBJ1-6 | TRBV7-9 | CASSRLTGTGVGSPLHF
TRBJ2-5 | TRBV5-1 | CASSIDTGLQETQYF
TRBJ2-2 | TRBV29-1 | CSVRVGGDTGELFF
TRBJ2-5 | TRBV10-3 | CAINGGVGQETQYF
TRBJ2-1 | TRBV20-1 | CSAEGRAGENEQFF
TRBJ2-7 | TRBV7-2 | CASSLEEGTGEQYF
TRBJ2-7 | TRBV5-1 | CASSLSSWRDRGKSYEQYF
TRBJ2-1 | TRBV30 | CAWSVLMDEGEQFF
TRBJ2-3 | TRBV7-3 | CASSFQTGGDTQYF
TRBJ1-4 | TRBV4-2 | CASSQVLQGEKLFF
TRBJ1-5 | TRBV7-6 | CAKIGPLGQPILNQPQHF
TRBJ2-7 | TRBV6-5 | CASSYSTTGFLSYEQYF
TRBJ2-2 | TRBV7-9 | CASSPPGTANTGDLFF
TRBJ2-1 | TRBV20-1 | CSARVLASGIYNEQFF
TRBJ2-2 | TRBV20-1 | CSVPSGSGDGELFF
TRBJ1-1 | TRBV18 | CASSPGQGRPMAFF
TRBJ2-7 | TRBV7-2 | CASSLGRGGGGPSYEQYF
TRBJ2-5 | TRBV18 | CASSPDIQETQYF
TRBJ1-3 | TRBV3-1 | CASTPVRGSRNTIYF
TRBJ2-1 | TRBV5-1 | CASSLPPGLHNEQFF
TRBJ2-2 | TRBV4-2 | CASSRDWDRVVGELFF
TRBJ1-1 | TRBV4-2 | CASSQDKFRGAGAFF
TRBJ2-1 | TRBV7-3 | CASSPNPAGINEQFF
TRBJ2-3 | TRBV11-3 | CASSLGIAGGPEDTQYF
TRBJ2-3 | TRBV20-1 | CSARLWEADTQYF
TRBJ1-4 | TRBV4-1 | CASSQDRDQAFANEKLFF
TRBJ2-3 | TRBV18 | CASSPPVTDTQYF
TRBJ2-5 | TRBV20-1 | CSARAGTSAQYF
TRBJ2-3 | TRBV6-1 | CASSLRLGRDTQYF
TRBJ2-2 | TRBV7-7 | CASRNPSGKTGELFF
TRBJ1-3 | TRBV6-5 | CASRDGGNTIYF
TRBJ2-1 | TRBV6-1 | CASSSGRSGNEQFF
TRBJ2-3 | TRBV10-2 | CASGTSTGPSTDTQYF